This TCR beta chain comes out of a study of T cell responses to AZD1222 COVID-19 vaccine. Points from the study as a whole: At study baseline, merely roughly 6 AZD1222 recipients were seropositive.

Profiled with immunoSEQ multiplex PCR; TCRdb holds only in-frame clones, not every one. The sample has 150,000 or so clones; over 90% are singletons. As for this clone: What it binds is unknown.

The CDR3 contains 17 residues. V lost 0 bases and J lost 0, with 13 bases in between. Per germline, CDR1 SGHRS and CDR2 YFSETQ. The sequence derives from an adult in good health. The rearrangement joins TRBV5-1 to TRBJ2-1, with D tentatively TRBD1 (5 bases). The specimen comprised peripheral blood, sampled on day 0 of AZD1222 vaccination. The CDR3 loop reads CASSLGQSTSSYNEQFF. The CDR3 DNA sequence: TGCGCCAGCAGCTTGGGACAGTCGACAAGCTCCTACAATGAGCAGTTCTTC.